This T cell receptor beta chain is drawn from a study of CD8+ T cells in alopecia areata. After isolation, RNA underwent reverse transcription to generate cDNA as the sequencing template. Method: immunoSEQ multiplex PCR; TCRdb's copy keeps in-frame clones and lacks some. This table has about 190,000 clones, roughly three fifths appearing once. The sample holds many counts of this clone. Germline lookup yields CDR1 SGHNT and CDR2 YYREEE (reference sequence). The V end was cut by 4 bases, the J end by 2 bases, with 7 bases between. The CDR3 loop spans 14 amino acids. Described treatment: oral pan-JAK inhibitor, 5-10 mg twice daily.

Material: CD4+ T cells sorted from blood, obtained at week 4, from a patient treated with tofacitinib. J is TRBJ2-6 and V is TRBV5-4; D is ambiguous. This receptor was identified in a human donor with alopecia areata. Written as DNA, the CDR3 is TGTGCCAGCAGCGACGTCCCTGGGGCCAACGTCCTGACTTTC. This gives the protein CASSDVPGANVLTF.